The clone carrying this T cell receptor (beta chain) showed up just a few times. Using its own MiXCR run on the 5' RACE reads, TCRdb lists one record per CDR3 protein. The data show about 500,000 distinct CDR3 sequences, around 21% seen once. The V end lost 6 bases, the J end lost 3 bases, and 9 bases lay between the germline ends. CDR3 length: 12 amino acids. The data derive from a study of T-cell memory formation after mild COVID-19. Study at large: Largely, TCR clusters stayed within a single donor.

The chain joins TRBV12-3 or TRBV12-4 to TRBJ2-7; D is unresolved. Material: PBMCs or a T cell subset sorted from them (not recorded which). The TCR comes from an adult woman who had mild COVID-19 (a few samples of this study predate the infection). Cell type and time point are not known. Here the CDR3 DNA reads TGTGCCAGCAGAGTTGGGCACTACGAGCAGTACTTC. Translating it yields CASRVGHYEQYF.